This T cell receptor beta chain emerged from a study of CD8+ T cells in alopecia areata. Extraction of RNA preceded its reverse transcription into cDNA, which served as the sequencing template. TCRdb's table, derived via immunoSEQ multiplex PCR, lists solely in-frame clones and lacks some. This sample has 170,000 or so clones, with around 58% found just once. Noted treatment: oral pan-JAK inhibitor, 5-10 mg twice daily. The germline V gene encodes CDR1 PRHDT and CDR2 FYEKMQ (reference sequence). CDR3 length equals 16 residues. Trimming took off 0 bases at V and 3 bases at J, with 11 bases between the two ends.

The TCR comes from a human donor with alopecia areata. The chain employs TRBV13 and TRBJ2-2; D call uncertain. The sequenced sample was CD8+ T cells sorted from blood, obtained at week 24, from a patient treated with tofacitinib. This CDR3 is CASSLGGYEDTGELFF. In nucleotides, the CDR3 is TGTGCCAGCAGCTTAGGCGGGTACGAGGACACCGGGGAGCTGTTTTTT.